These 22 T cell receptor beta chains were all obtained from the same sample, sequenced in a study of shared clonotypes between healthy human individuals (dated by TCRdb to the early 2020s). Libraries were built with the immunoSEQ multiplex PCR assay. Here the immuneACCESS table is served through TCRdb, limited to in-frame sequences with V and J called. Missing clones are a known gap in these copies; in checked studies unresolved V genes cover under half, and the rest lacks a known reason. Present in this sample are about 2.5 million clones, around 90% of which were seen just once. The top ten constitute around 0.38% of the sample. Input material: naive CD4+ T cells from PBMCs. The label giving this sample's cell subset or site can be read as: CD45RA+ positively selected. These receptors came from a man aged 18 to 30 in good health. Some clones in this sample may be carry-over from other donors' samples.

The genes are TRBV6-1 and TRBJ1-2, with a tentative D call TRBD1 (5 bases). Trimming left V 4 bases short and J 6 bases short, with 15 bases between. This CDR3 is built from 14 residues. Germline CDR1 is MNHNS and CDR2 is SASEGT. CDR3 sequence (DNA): TGTGCCAGCAGTGCAACCCCGGGACTTCATGGCTACACCTTC. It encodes CASSATPGLHGYTF.

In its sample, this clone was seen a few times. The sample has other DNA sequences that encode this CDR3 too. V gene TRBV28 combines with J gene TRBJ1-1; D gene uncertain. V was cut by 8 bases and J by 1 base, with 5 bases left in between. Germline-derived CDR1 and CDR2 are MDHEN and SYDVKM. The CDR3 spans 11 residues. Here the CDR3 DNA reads TGTGCCAGCGGGAAGAACACTGAAGCTTTCTTT. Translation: CASGKNTEAFF.

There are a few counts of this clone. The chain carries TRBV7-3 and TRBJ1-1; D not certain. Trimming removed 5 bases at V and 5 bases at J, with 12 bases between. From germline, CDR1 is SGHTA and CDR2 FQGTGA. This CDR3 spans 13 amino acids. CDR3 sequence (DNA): TGTGCCAGCAGCCGCAGGTTTGGTACTGAAGCTTTCTTT. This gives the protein CASSRRFGTEAFF.

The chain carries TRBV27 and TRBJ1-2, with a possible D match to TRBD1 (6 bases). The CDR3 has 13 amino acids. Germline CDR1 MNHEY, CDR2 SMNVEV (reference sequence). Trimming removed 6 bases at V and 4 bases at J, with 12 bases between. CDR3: CASSSQGRYGYTF. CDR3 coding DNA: TGTGCCAGCAGCTCGCAGGGGCGCTATGGCTACACCTTC.

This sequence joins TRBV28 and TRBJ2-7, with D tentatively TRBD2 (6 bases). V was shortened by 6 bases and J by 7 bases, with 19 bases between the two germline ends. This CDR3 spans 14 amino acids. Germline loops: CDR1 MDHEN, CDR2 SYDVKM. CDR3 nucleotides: TGTGCCAGCAGACCCGGGGGAGGCCGCTCTGAGCAGTACTTC. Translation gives CASRPGGGRSEQYF.

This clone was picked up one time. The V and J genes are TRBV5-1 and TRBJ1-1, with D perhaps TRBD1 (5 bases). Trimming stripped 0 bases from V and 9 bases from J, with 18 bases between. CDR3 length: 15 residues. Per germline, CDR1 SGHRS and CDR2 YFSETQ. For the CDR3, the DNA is TGCGCCAGCAGCTTGGACTCACAGGCGCCGTTCAAAGCTTTCTTT. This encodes CASSLDSQAPFKAFF.

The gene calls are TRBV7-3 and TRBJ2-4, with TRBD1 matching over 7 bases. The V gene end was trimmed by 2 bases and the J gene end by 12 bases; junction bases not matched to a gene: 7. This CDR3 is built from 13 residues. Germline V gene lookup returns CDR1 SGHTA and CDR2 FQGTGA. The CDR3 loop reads CASSLARGSGQYF. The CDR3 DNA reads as TGTGCCAGCAGCTTAGCCAGGGGGAGTGGTCAGTACTTC.

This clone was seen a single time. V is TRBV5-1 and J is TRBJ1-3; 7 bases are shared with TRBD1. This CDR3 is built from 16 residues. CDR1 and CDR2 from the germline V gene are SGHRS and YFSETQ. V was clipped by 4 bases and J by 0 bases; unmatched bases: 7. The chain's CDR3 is CASSRSSGGSGNTIYF. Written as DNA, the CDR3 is TGCGCCAGCAGCCGTTCTTCAGGGGGCTCTGGAAACACCATATATTTT.

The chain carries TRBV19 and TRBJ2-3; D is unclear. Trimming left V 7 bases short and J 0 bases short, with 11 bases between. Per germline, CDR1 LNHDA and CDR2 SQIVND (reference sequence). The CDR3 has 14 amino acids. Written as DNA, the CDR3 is TGTGCCAGTACGGGTTTATCTAGCACAGATACGCAGTATTTT. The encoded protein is CASTGLSSTDTQYF. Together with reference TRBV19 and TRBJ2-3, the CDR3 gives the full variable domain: DGGITQSPKYLFRKEGQNVTLSCEQNLNHDAMYWYRQDPGQGLRLIYYSQIVNDFQKGDIAEGYSVSREKKESFPLTVTSAQKNPTAFYLCASTGLSSTDTQYFGPGTRLTVL.

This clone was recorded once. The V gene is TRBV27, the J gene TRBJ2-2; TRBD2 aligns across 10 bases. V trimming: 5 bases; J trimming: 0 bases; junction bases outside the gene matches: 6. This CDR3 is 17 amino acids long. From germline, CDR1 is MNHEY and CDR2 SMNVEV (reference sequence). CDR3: CASSRLTSGSNTGELFF. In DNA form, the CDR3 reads TGTGCCAGCAGTCGCCTGACTAGCGGGTCGAACACCGGGGAGCTGTTTTTT.

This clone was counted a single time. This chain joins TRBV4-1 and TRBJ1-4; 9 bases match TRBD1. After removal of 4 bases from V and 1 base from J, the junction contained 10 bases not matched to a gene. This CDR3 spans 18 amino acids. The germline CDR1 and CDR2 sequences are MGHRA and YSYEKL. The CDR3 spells CASSPRDRASGTNEKLFF. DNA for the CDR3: TGCGCCAGCAGCCCCCGGGACAGGGCTTCGGGAACTAATGAAAAACTGTTTTTT.

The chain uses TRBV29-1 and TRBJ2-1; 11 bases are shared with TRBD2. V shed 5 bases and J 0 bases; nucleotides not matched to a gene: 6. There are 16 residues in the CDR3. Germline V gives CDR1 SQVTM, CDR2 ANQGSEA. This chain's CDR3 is CSVLAGGGISYNEQFF. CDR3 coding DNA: TGCAGCGTTCTAGCGGGAGGCGGAATCTCCTACAATGAGCAGTTCTTC.

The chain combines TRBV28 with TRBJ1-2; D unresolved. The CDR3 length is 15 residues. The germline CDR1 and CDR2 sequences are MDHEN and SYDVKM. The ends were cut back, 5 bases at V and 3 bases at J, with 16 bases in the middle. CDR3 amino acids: CASSHRVRRDYGYTF. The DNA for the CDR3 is TGTGCCAGCAGTCACCGGGTTCGGCGGGACTATGGCTACACCTTC.

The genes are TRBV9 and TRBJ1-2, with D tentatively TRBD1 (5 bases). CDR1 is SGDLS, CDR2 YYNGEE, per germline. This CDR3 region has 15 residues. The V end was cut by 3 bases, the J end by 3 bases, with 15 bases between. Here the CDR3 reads CASSGIIWGDYGYTF. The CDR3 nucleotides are TGTGCCAGCAGCGGAATCATTTGGGGGGACTATGGCTACACCTTC.

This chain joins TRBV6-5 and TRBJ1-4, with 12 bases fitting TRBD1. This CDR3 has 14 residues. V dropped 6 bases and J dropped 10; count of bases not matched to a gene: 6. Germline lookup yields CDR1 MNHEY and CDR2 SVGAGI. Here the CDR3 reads CASSPGTGGAKLFF. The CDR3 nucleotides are TGTGCCAGCAGCCCCGGGACAGGGGGCGCAAAACTGTTTTTT.

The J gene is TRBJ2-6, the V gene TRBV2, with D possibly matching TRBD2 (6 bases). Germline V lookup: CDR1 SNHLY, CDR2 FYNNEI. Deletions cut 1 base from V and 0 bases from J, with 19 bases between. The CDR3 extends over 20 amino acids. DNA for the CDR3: TGTGCCAGCAGTGAAGAGGGTAGGTGGAGGCGGGACTCTGGGGCCAACGTCCTGACTTTC. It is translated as CASSEEGRWRRDSGANVLTF.

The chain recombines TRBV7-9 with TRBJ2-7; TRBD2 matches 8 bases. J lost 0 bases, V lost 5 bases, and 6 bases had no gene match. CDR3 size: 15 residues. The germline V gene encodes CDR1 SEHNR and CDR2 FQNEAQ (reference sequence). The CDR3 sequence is CASSPSGGSSYEQYF. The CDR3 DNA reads TGTGCCAGCAGCCCAAGCGGGGGCAGCTCCTACGAGCAGTACTTC.

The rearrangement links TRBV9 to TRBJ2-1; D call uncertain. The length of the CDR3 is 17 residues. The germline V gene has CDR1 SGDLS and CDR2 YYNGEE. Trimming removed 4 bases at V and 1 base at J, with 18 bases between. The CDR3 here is CASSSATGPLSYNEQFF. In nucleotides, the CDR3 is TGTGCCAGCAGCTCGGCCACCGGACCTCTATCCTACAATGAGCAGTTCTTC.

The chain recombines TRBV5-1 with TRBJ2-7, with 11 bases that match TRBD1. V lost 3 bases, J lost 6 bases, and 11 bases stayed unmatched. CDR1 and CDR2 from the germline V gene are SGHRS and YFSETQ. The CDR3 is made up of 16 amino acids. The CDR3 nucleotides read TGCGCCAGCAGCTACAGTCCGGGACAGGGGGTGAGCGAGCAGTACTTC. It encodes CASSYSPGQGVSEQYF.

The CDR3 DNA follows: TGCGCCAGCAGCTTGGGAGTAGCTAGCACAGATACGCAGTATTTT. It codes for CASSLGVASTDTQYF. The chain combines TRBV5-1 with TRBJ2-3; D is unresolved. The CDR3 is 15 residues long. V was cut by 0 bases and J by 0 bases, with 8 bases left in between. Germline assignment: CDR1 SGHRS and CDR2 YFSETQ.

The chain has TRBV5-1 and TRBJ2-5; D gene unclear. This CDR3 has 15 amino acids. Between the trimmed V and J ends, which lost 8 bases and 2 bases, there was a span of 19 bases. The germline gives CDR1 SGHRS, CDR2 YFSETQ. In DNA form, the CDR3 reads TGCGCCAGTTCCTGGGTTACTCCCTCTCAAGAGACCCAGTACTTC. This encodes CASSWVTPSQETQYF. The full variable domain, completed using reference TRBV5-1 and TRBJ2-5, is KAGVTQTPRYLIKTRGQQVTLSCSPISGHRSVSWYQQTPGQGLQFLFEYFSETQRNKGNFPGRFSGRQFSNSRSEMNVSTLELGDSALYLCASSWVTPSQETQYFGPGTRLLVL.

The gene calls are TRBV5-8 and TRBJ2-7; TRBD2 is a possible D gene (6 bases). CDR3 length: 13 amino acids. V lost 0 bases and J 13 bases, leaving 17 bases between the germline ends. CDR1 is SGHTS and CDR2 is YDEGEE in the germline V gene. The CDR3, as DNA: TGTGCCAGCAGCTTGGCGGGGGTTGGGGCAAATTACTTC. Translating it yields CASSLAGVGANYF.